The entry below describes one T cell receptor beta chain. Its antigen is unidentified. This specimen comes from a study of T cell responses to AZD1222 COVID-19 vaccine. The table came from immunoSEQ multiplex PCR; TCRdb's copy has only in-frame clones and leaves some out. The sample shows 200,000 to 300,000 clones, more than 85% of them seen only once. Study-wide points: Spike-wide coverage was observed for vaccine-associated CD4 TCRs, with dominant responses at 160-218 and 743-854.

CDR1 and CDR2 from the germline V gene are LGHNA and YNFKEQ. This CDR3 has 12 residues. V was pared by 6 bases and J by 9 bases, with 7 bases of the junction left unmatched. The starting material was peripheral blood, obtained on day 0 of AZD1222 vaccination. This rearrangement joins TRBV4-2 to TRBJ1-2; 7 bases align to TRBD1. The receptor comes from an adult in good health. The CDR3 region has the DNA TGTGCCAGCAGTCCCGACAGGGCGAGCTACACCTTC. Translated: CASSPDRASYTF.